Sequencing of this T cell receptor beta chain was carried out in a study of post-analysis software for immune sequencing data. Study as a whole: There were relapsing-remitting, secondary progressive and progressive-relapsing multiple sclerosis among the disease courses included. Points from the study as a whole: The normalized Chao1 diversity of multiple sclerosis patients was significantly lower than that of controls. With F measure, samples from one preparation batch clustered together strongly. Roughly five TRBV segments appeared more often in patients than in controls, and TRBV5-6, TRBV5-1 and TRBV20-1 were among these.

On this clonotype: Its matching antigen is unknown.

Prepared TCR beta cDNA libraries contained unique molecular identifiers. Some 500,000 cDNA molecules were obtained per 1 to 10 million input T cells. MiXCR was run by TCRdb on the PCR reads, yielding one entry per CDR3 protein. The table includes about 540,000 distinct CDR3 sequences, 30% to 40% detected once. With 6 bases removed from V and 5 bases from J, the gap between germline ends came to 10 bases. CDR3 size: 13 residues. CDR1 KGHSH and CDR2 LQKENI come from the germline V gene. The source is a girl younger than 18 with multiple sclerosis. This rearrangement joins TRBV18 to TRBJ2-2, with D hard to call. The specimen sequenced was blood. DNA for the CDR3: TGTGCCAGCTCCAACTCCAGGACCGGGGAGCTGTTTTTT. This sequence encodes CASSNSRTGELFF. The variable domain in full, completed from reference TRBV18 and TRBJ2-2, reads NAGVMQNPRHLVRRRGQEARLRCSPMKGHSHVYWYRQLPEEGLKFMVYLQKENIIDESGMPKERFSAEFPKEGPSILRIQQVVRGDSAAYFCASSNSRTGELFFGEGSRLTVL.